What follows are 15 T cell receptor beta chains derived from one specimen sequenced in a study of CD8 T cells in ankylosing spondylitis. Using its own MiXCR run on the 5' RACE reads, TCRdb lists one record per CDR3 protein. The table records 670,000 or so distinct CDR3 sequences, roughly 19% of them present only once. These receptors have no identified antigens. General observations from the study: Blood of patients with ankylosing spondylitis appeared to be characterized by a TCR beta motif of eight highly homologous variants.

The sequencing sample was made of blood, either unsorted or a sorted T cell fraction (not recorded which). The receptors were sampled from a male donor with ankylosing spondylitis.

The J gene is TRBJ2-5, the V gene TRBV28; 9 positions match TRBD1. V gave up 5 bases and J gave up 7 bases; unmatched junction bases: 11. Germline-derived CDR1 and CDR2 are MDHEN and SYDVKM. This CDR3 region has 15 residues. The CDR3 nucleotides are TGTGCCAGCAGTACTGGGACAGGGAAGGAAGGGACCCAGTACTTC. Translating gives CASSTGTGKEGTQYF.

The chain joins TRBV11-3 to TRBJ2-3; TRBD1 might be the D (5 bases). The germline gives CDR1 SGHNT, CDR2 YENEEA. The CDR3 consists of 16 residues. V was shortened by 3 bases and J by 0 bases, with 13 bases between the two germline ends. CDR3 sequence: CASSFTGITSTDTQYF. As DNA, the CDR3 is TGTGCCAGCAGCTTTACAGGAATCACTAGCACAGATACGCAGTATTTT.

V is TRBV11-1 and J is TRBJ1-2; D perhaps matches TRBD1 (5 bases). Trimming stripped 5 bases from V and 4 bases from J, with 11 bases between. This CDR3 region has 13 residues. Germline CDR1 SGHAT, CDR2 FQDESV (reference sequence). The CDR3 sequence is CASSPDTGYGYTF. The CDR3 bases are TGTGCCAGCAGCCCGGACACGGGCTATGGCTACACCTTC.

The chain carries TRBV5-1 and TRBJ2-7; the match to TRBD1 covers 7 bases. The trim removed 4 bases at V and 3 bases at J, leaving 7 bases unmatched. The CDR3 totals 14 residues. Germline V lookup: CDR1 SGHRS, CDR2 YFSETQ. The CDR3, as DNA: TGCGCCAGCAGCCAGGGACAGTCTAACTACGAGCAGTACTTC. Its translation: CASSQGQSNYEQYF.

The J gene is TRBJ1-1, the V gene TRBV5-1; unclear D gene. Germline CDR1 SGHRS, CDR2 YFSETQ. Trimming took off 4 bases at V and 4 bases at J, with 11 bases between the two ends. The CDR3 runs to 13 residues. The CDR3 sequence is CASSPSEVTEAFF. CDR3 coding DNA: TGCGCCAGCAGCCCTTCTGAGGTCACTGAAGCTTTCTTT.

This clonotype was picked up many times. The rearrangement uses TRBV28 and TRBJ2-4; D possibly matches TRBD1 or TRBD2 (6 bases each). The germline gives CDR1 MDHEN, CDR2 SYDVKM. Deletions cut 6 bases from V and 1 base from J, with 19 bases between. CDR3 length equals 17 residues. The CDR3: CASSKRGGMEAKNIQYF. CDR3 DNA sequence: TGTGCCAGCAGCAAGAGAGGGGGGATGGAGGCCAAAAACATTCAGTACTTC.

This clonotype was seen only a few times. The CDR3 nucleotides are TGTGCCAGCAGTTCCCCCGCGCGACACAATGAGCAGTTCTTC. Translating it yields CASSSPARHNEQFF. The chain links TRBV12-3 or TRBV12-4 to TRBJ2-1; D uncertain. Trimming pared 4 bases from V and 5 bases from J, leaving 12 bases between. This CDR3 contains 14 residues.

The chain carries TRBV2 and TRBJ2-7, with D unclear. This CDR3 region has 15 residues. Per the germline V gene, CDR1 is SNHLY and CDR2 is FYNNEI. V dropped 2 bases and J dropped 3 bases, with 14 bases sitting between them. For the CDR3, the DNA is TGTGCCAGCAGTGAAAGGCGCCTAAAAGGCTACGAGCAGTACTTC. As protein: CASSERRLKGYEQYF. The variable domain in full, with the rest retrieved from reference TRBV2 and TRBJ2-7, is EPEVTQTPSHQVTQMGQEVILRCVPISNHLYFYWYRQILGQKVEFLVSFYNNEISEKSEIFDDQFSVERPDGSNFTLKIRSTKLEDSAMYFCASSERRLKGYEQYFGPGTRLTVT.

This clonotype has only a few counts. The rearrangement joins TRBV6-5 to TRBJ2-7, with 7 bases matching TRBD1. Germline-derived CDR1 and CDR2 are MNHEY and SVGAGI. After removal of 0 bases from V and 0 bases from J, the junction contained 2 bases not matched to a gene. The CDR3 contains 15 residues. DNA for the CDR3: TGTGCCAGCAGTTACTCGGACAGGCGCTCCTACGAGCAGTACTTC. Its protein is CASSYSDRRSYEQYF.

The CDR3 sequence is CASSVEGTLYNEQFF. The CDR3 region has the DNA TGTGCCAGCAGCGTAGAAGGGACTCTATACAATGAGCAGTTCTTC. The V and J genes are TRBV9 and TRBJ2-1, with D possibly TRBD2 on 6 matching bases. Germline V CDR1 and CDR2: SGDLS, YYNGEE. The V and J ends lost 0 bases and 4 bases respectively, with 11 bases between them. The CDR3 is made up of 15 amino acids.

This clonotype was picked up a small number of times. This rearrangement joins TRBV30 to TRBJ2-7; no definite D call. This CDR3 is built from 11 residues. Germline values: CDR1 GTSNPN, CDR2 SVGIG (reference sequence). With 3 bases removed from V and 6 bases from J, the gap between germline ends came to 9 bases. CDR3 nucleotide sequence: TGTGCCTGGAGCGCGTCGGGCGAGCAGTACTTC. Translating it yields CAWSASGEQYF.

The V and J genes are TRBV7-2 and TRBJ1-3; possibly TRBD1 for D (6 bases). This CDR3 is 14 amino acids long. The germline CDR1 and CDR2 sequences are SGHTA and FQGNSA. V was shortened by 5 bases and J by 4 bases, with 12 bases between the two germline ends. The CDR3 here is CASSKTGMGNTIYF. The DNA for the CDR3 is TGTGCCAGCAGCAAAACAGGGATGGGAAACACCATATATTTT.

This clonotype has only a few counts. This chain joins TRBV5-1 and TRBJ2-1; 10 bases match TRBD2. The germline CDR1 and CDR2 sequences are SGHRS and YFSETQ. The CDR3 contains 16 residues. V lost 3 bases, J lost 6 bases, and 9 bases stayed unmatched. CDR3 sequence (DNA): TGCGCCAGCAGCTCCTTGACTAGCGGGCGCTTCAATGAGCAGTTCTTC. Protein product: CASSSLTSGRFNEQFF.

The CDR3 DNA is TGTGCCAGCAGCTTGCTAACTAGCGGGAGTTACAATGAGCAGTTCTTC. Encoded protein: CASSLLTSGSYNEQFF. The chain joins TRBV7-6 to TRBJ2-1; 11 nucleotides align to TRBD2. J lost 4 bases, V lost 3 bases, and 5 bases had no gene match. Germline V lookup: CDR1 SGHVS, CDR2 FNYEAQ. The CDR3 consists of 16 residues.

The V and J genes are TRBV5-1 and TRBJ2-2; the D is unclear. V was trimmed by 4 bases and J by 1 base, leaving 8 bases between them. Germline CDR1 is SGHRS and CDR2 is YFSETQ. The CDR3 consists of 14 residues. CDR3 loop: CASSPAMNTGELFF. CDR3 bases: TGCGCCAGCAGCCCAGCCATGAACACCGGGGAGCTGTTTTTT.